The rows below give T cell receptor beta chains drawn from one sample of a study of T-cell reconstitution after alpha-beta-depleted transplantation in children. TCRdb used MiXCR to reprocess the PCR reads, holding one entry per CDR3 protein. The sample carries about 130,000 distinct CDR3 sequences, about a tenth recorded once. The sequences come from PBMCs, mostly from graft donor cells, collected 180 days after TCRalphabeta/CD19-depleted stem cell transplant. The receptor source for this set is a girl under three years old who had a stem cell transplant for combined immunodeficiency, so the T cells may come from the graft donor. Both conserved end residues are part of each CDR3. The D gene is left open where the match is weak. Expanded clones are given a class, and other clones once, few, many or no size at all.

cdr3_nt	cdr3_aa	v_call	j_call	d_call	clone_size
TGTGCCAGCAGCTTAGTTGGGGATCGAGGCTACACCTTC	CASSLVGDRGYTF	TRBV7-9	TRBJ1-2	-	-
TGTGCCAGCAACCGTCAGGGGTTTTCCTACGAGCAGTACTTC	CASNRQGFSYEQYF	TRBV27	TRBJ2-7	-	many
TGCGCCAGCAGCTTAGGTTCAGGCACAGATACGCAGTATTTT	CASSLGSGTDTQYF	TRBV5-1	TRBJ2-3	-	many
TGTGCCAGCAGAGCCGGGCCGAGTCCCACCGGGGAGCTGTTTTTT	CASRAGPSPTGELFF	TRBV12-3/TRBV12-4	TRBJ2-2	-	-
TGCGCCAGCAGCCAACCGACAGGGCCCTACAATGAGCAGTTCTTC	CASSQPTGPYNEQFF	TRBV5-1	TRBJ2-1	TRBD1	few
TGTGCCACCAGCAGAGATCAAGGTGGGAGGGGGATGAACACTGAAGCTTTCTTT	CATSRDQGGRGMNTEAFF	TRBV15	TRBJ1-1	-	-
TGTGCCAGCAGTTTAGGGCCCATGGCAGCGGGGGTCCCTACAGATACGCAGTATTTT	CASSLGPMAAGVPTDTQYF	TRBV12-3/TRBV12-4	TRBJ2-3	TRBD2	-
TGTGCCAGCAGTTTACTAGCGGGAGCGACCTACAATGAGCAGTTCTTC	CASSLLAGATYNEQFF	TRBV12-3/TRBV12-4	TRBJ2-1	TRBD2	few
TGTGCCAGCAGCTTGCTCATCACATCCTACGAGCAGTACTTC	CASSLLITSYEQYF	TRBV7-2	TRBJ2-7	-	few
TGTGCCAGCAGTTTAAAGGGACCTCCCTACGAGCAGTACTTC	CASSLKGPPYEQYF	TRBV27	TRBJ2-7	-	few
TGCAGCGTTCTAGGGAACAGGGTCTGGGACAATGAGCAGTTCTTC	CSVLGNRVWDNEQFF	TRBV29-1	TRBJ2-1	-	many
TGCGCCAGCAGCTTGGGGCAGGACTCCTACGAGCAGTACTTC	CASSLGQDSYEQYF	TRBV5-1	TRBJ2-7	-	-
TGTGCCAGCAGCTTACGGACTTTGTGGGGCCTCAAAAACATTCAGTACTTC	CASSLRTLWGLKNIQYF	TRBV7-2	TRBJ2-4	-	few
TGCGCCAGCAGCTTGGATCTGGGATTCAGCGAGCAGTACTTC	CASSLDLGFSEQYF	TRBV5-1	TRBJ2-7	-	few
TGCGCCAGCATCGACGGTACGGGAGGGAACAATGAGCAGTTCTTC	CASIDGTGGNNEQFF	TRBV5-1	TRBJ2-1	TRBD2	few
TGTGCCAGCAGCCGAGAGGGTAGCGGGAGGAGCTCCTACAATGAGCAGTTCTTC	CASSREGSGRSSYNEQFF	TRBV11-2	TRBJ2-1	TRBD2	few
TGTGCCAGCAGTTTATATTCCTGGGCGGTCCAAGAGACCCAGTACTTC	CASSLYSWAVQETQYF	TRBV12-3/TRBV12-4	TRBJ2-5	-	-
TGCGCCAGCAGCCTGAGACTAGCGGGAGGGCGCGGCGAGCAGTACTTC	CASSLRLAGGRGEQYF	TRBV5-1	TRBJ2-7	TRBD2	-
TGCGCCAGCAGCGCTAGGGTAATGGATGAGCAGTACTTC	CASSARVMDEQYF	TRBV5-1	TRBJ2-7	-	-
TGTGCCAGCAGTTTACAGACAGGGGAAAGCTACGAGCAGTACTTC	CASSLQTGESYEQYF	TRBV28	TRBJ2-7	TRBD1	few
TGCAGCGTTCACAGCAACAATGAGCAGTTCTTC	CSVHSNNEQFF	TRBV29-1	TRBJ2-1	-	few
TGCGCCAGCAGCTTGGAGGTGGGGAACACTGAAGCTTTCTTT	CASSLEVGNTEAFF	TRBV5-1	TRBJ1-1	-	few
TGCAGTGCTAGAAGGACGGCCACTGAAGCTTTCTTT	CSARRTATEAFF	TRBV20-1	TRBJ1-1	-	-
TGTGCCAGTCAGCGGGAGAGTAATTCCTACGAGCAGTACTTC	CASQRESNSYEQYF	TRBV10-3	TRBJ2-7	TRBD2	-
TGTGCCAGCGGCTTGGGGGGGAGGGGCGAGCAGTACTTC	CASGLGGRGEQYF	TRBV7-2	TRBJ2-7	TRBD2	-
TGTGCCAGCAGCCCCGGGCGTTTGACGCACACAGATACGCAGTATTTT	CASSPGRLTHTDTQYF	TRBV6-1	TRBJ2-3	-	few
TGCAGCGTTGACCCGAACACAGATACGCAGTATTTT	CSVDPNTDTQYF	TRBV29-1	TRBJ2-3	-	many
TGCAGCGTTGCGGCGGGAACCCTATCTGGGGCCAACGTCCTGACTTTC	CSVAAGTLSGANVLTF	TRBV29-1	TRBJ2-6	-	few
TGTGCCAGCAGTCCCCACCGCCCTTCCTATGGCTACACCTTC	CASSPHRPSYGYTF	TRBV12-3/TRBV12-4	TRBJ1-2	-	-
TGCGCCAGCAGCTGGTCCCCTAGCGGGAGCTCCTACAATGAGCAGTTCTTC	CASSWSPSGSSYNEQFF	TRBV5-1	TRBJ2-1	TRBD2	-
TGCAGTGCTAGGGCGACAGGGCTGAAGAATAATTCACCCCTCCACTTT	CSARATGLKNNSPLHF	TRBV20-1	TRBJ1-6	TRBD1	few
TGTGCCAGCAGCTGGGCCTCGACTAGCGGGATTAAGGATACGCAGTATTTT	CASSWASTSGIKDTQYF	TRBV7-2	TRBJ2-3	TRBD2	few
TGTGCCAGCAGTTTTTTGGGGGAAGGCTACGAGCAGTACTTC	CASSFLGEGYEQYF	TRBV12-3/TRBV12-4	TRBJ2-7	-	-
TGTGCCAGCAGCTTCGGGACAGGGGACTACGAGCAGTACTTC	CASSFGTGDYEQYF	TRBV5-4	TRBJ2-7	TRBD1	few
TGCAGTGCTACTAAAGCGGGAGGGGCCTACGAGCAGTACTTC	CSATKAGGAYEQYF	TRBV20-1	TRBJ2-7	TRBD2	-
TGTGCCATCAGGGACAGGGAAGAGACCCAGTACTTC	CAIRDREETQYF	TRBV10-3	TRBJ2-5	TRBD1	few
TGTGCCAGCAGTGAATGGGGGCTACACACCTACGAGCAGTACTTC	CASSEWGLHTYEQYF	TRBV2	TRBJ2-7	-	-
TGTGCCAGCAGTTCTACAGGGCGCTATGGCTACACCTTC	CASSSTGRYGYTF	TRBV28	TRBJ1-2	-	few
TGCAGTGCCAGGCCCCCAGGGCTGCGAAACACCATATATTTT	CSARPPGLRNTIYF	TRBV20-1	TRBJ1-3	-	many
TGCAGCGTGAGGACAGGGAAATCCCACGAGCAGTACTTC	CSVRTGKSHEQYF	TRBV29-1	TRBJ2-7	TRBD1	few
TGCGCCAGCAGCTTGGACGCGAACTACGAGCAGTACTTC	CASSLDANYEQYF	TRBV5-1	TRBJ2-7	-	-
TGTGCCAGCAGTTTGAGTAGCGGGTACGCGAACACCGGGGAGCTGTTTTTT	CASSLSSGYANTGELFF	TRBV12-3/TRBV12-4	TRBJ2-2	TRBD2	-